This T cell receptor (beta chain) is from a study of a mutant IDH1 vaccine in newly diagnosed glioma. On the study more broadly: Following radiotherapy alone, or alongside temozolomide cycles, vaccination was started after an interval of 4-6 weeks. Before enrollment, patients got radiotherapy alone, temozolomide alone, or mostly the combination.

TCRdb's copy holds only in-frame clones and misses some; the assay was immunoSEQ multiplex PCR. The sample holds some 58,000 clones, 81% seen once. Notes on this clone: Antigen: not known.

There are 13 residues in the CDR3. V lost 1 base and J 11 bases, leaving 11 bases between the germline ends. Germline V gene lookup returns CDR1 LGHNA and CDR2 YSLEER. Time point meaning: week 35, safety follow-up. Doses comprised 300 ug of mutant IDH1 20-mer peptide each, plus topical imiquimod. The astrocytomas were IDH1-mutant, ATRX-negative, and WHO grade 3 or 4. This rearrangement joins TRBV4-3 to TRBJ1-4, with D hard to call. The sequencing used PBMCs, collected from a glioma patient whose treatment included an IDH1 peptide vaccine. The receptor was isolated from a man in his forties with glioma. The CDR3 coding sequence is TGCGCCAGCAGCCAAGCGACTATCGGGAAACTGTTTTTT. Its translation: CASSQATIGKLFF.